The 15 T cell receptor beta chains reported below all come from one sample, sequenced in a study of shared clonotypes between healthy human individuals. As defined, naive CD8 cells were CD45RO-negative and positively selected for CCR7, with terminally differentiated effector memory CD45RA+ cells excluded. Profiled with immunoSEQ multiplex PCR; TCRdb holds only in-frame clones, not every one. Among about 2.2 million clones listed, roughly 95% were seen once. Material: naive CD8+ T cells from PBMCs. These receptors all come from a man between 18 and 29 years old in good health. Some clones in this sample may be carry-over from other donors' samples.

This clone was recorded only once. The chain has TRBV7-9 and TRBJ2-1; TRBD2 might be the D (6 bases). This CDR3 comprises 17 residues. V shed 4 bases and J shed 0 bases, with 16 bases lying between them. CDR1 and CDR2 from the germline V gene are SEHNR and FQNEAQ (reference sequence). The CDR3 DNA reads as TGTGCCAGCAGCTCCCGGACTAACCTTCACTCCTACAATGAGCAGTTCTTC. This gives the protein CASSSRTNLHSYNEQFF.

Notes on this clone: The sample has other DNA sequences that encode this CDR3 too. The chain uses TRBV27 and TRBJ1-5; 10 bases fit TRBD1. The V gene end was trimmed by 6 bases and the J gene end by 1 base; junction bases not matched to a gene: 3. The germline V gene has CDR1 MNHEY and CDR2 SMNVEV (reference sequence). The CDR3 spans 15 residues. The CDR3 DNA sequence: TGTGCCAGCAGCGACAGGGGGCTCAGCAATCAGCCCCAGCATTTT. This encodes CASSDRGLSNQPQHF.

V and J are TRBV6-1 and TRBJ2-7, with D unclear. Trimming took 5 bases from V and 9 from J, leaving 17 bases between them. There are 13 residues in the CDR3. Per germline, CDR1 MNHNS and CDR2 SASEGT. This CDR3 is CASSRRALAGQYF. Here the CDR3 DNA reads TGTGCCAGCAGTAGGCGCGCCCTGGCTGGGCAGTACTTC.

V and J are TRBV11-2 and TRBJ2-1; D uncertain. This CDR3 contains 12 residues. Trimming pared 2 bases from V and 6 bases from J, leaving 5 bases between. Germline CDR1 reads SGHAT; CDR2 reads FQNNGV. The CDR3 reads CASSLMANEQFF. The CDR3 DNA sequence: TGTGCCAGCAGCTTAATGGCCAATGAGCAGTTCTTC.

The chain combines TRBV7-9 with TRBJ2-1; the match to TRBD1 covers 9 bases. Germline values: CDR1 SEHNR, CDR2 FQNEAQ (reference sequence). The CDR3 spans 16 residues. V dropped 7 bases and J dropped 4; count of bases not matched to a gene: 11. CDR3 region: CASNQGRTGVYNEQFF. The CDR3 nucleotides are TGTGCCAGCAACCAGGGTCGGACAGGGGTATACAATGAGCAGTTCTTC.

The chain carries TRBV9 and TRBJ2-1, with 7 bases lining up with TRBD2. V lost 4 bases to trimming and J lost 0 bases; unmatched junction nucleotides: 7. Germline assignment: CDR1 SGDLS and CDR2 YYNGEE. The CDR3 spans 16 residues. CDR3 loop: CASSPHGGSSYNEQFF. The CDR3 DNA is TGTGCCAGCAGCCCGCACGGGGGGAGCTCCTACAATGAGCAGTTCTTC.

This chain uses TRBV19 with TRBJ2-1, with D maybe TRBD2 (5 bases). The CDR3 loop spans 15 amino acids. The V end lost 1 base, the J end lost 4 bases, and 11 bases lay between the germline ends. CDR1 LNHDA and CDR2 SQIVND come from the germline V gene (reference sequence). Here the CDR3 reads CASSIGLSPYNEQFF. DNA of the CDR3: TGTGCCAGTAGTATAGGACTATCCCCGTACAATGAGCAGTTCTTC.

Turning to this clone: This same CDR3 is encoded by further DNA sequences in the sample. The chain recombines TRBV19 with TRBJ1-5; D may be TRBD1 (6 bases). The V end lost 3 bases, the J end lost 5 bases, and 8 bases lay between the germline ends. The germline CDR1 and CDR2 sequences are LNHDA and SQIVND (reference sequence). The CDR3 runs to 13 residues. This CDR3 reads CASSIKGDQPQHF. CDR3 nucleotide sequence: TGTGCCAGTAGTATCAAGGGGGATCAGCCCCAGCATTTT.

This clone was observed a few times. The rearrangement uses TRBV7-3 and TRBJ2-5; D gene unclear. The CDR3 is 13 amino acids. With 8 bases removed from V and 2 bases from J, the gap between germline ends came to 12 bases. Per germline, CDR1 SGHTA and CDR2 FQGTGA. Written as DNA, the CDR3 is TGTGCCAGCGGGAAGCGACGTCAAGAGACCCAGTACTTC. Residues: CASGKRRQETQYF.

This sequence joins TRBV28 and TRBJ2-1; 7 nucleotides align to TRBD2. The CDR3 spans 17 residues. The germline V gene has CDR1 MDHEN and CDR2 SYDVKM. V was pared by 1 base and J by 8 bases, with 14 bases of the junction left unmatched. The CDR3 region is CASSLYVGTTTLYEQFF. The CDR3 nucleotides read TGTGCCAGCAGTTTATACGTGGGGACTACGACTCTCTATGAGCAGTTCTTC. The whole variable domain, remainder taken from reference TRBV28 and TRBJ2-1, is DVKVTQSSRYLVKRTGEKVFLECVQDMDHENMFWYRQDPGLGLRLIYFSYDVKMKEKGDIPEGYSVSREKKERFSLILESASTNQTSMYLCASSLYVGTTTLYEQFFGPGTRLTVL.

The chain couples TRBV4-1 to TRBJ2-2, with D possibly TRBD2 on 6 matching bases. CDR3 length: 17 amino acids. Germline V CDR1 and CDR2: MGHRA, YSYEKL. Trimming pared 2 bases from V and 3 bases from J, leaving 16 bases between. The CDR3 is CASSQTVAGPYTGELFF. CDR3 DNA sequence: TGCGCCAGCAGCCAAACTGTGGCGGGACCTTACACCGGGGAGCTGTTTTTT.

This sequence joins TRBV27 and TRBJ2-1; a possible D gene is TRBD2 (6 bases). Germline V gene lookup returns CDR1 MNHEY and CDR2 SMNVEV (reference sequence). CDR3 length: 15 amino acids. Deletions cut 8 bases from V and 0 bases from J, with 14 bases between. The CDR3 DNA reads TGTGCCAGCTCCGGGGGAGGAAGCTCCTACAATGAGCAGTTCTTC. Residues: CASSGGGSSYNEQFF.

Only a few counts were recorded for this clone. This chain joins TRBV10-1 and TRBJ1-1; D might be TRBD1 (6 bases). Germline loops: CDR1 WNHNN, CDR2 SYGVQD (reference sequence). With 9 bases removed from V and 4 bases from J, the gap between germline ends came to 18 bases. The CDR3 totals 14 residues. In nucleotides, the CDR3 is TGCGCCAGGGGGACATTTCCGGCGGCCACTGAAGCTTTCTTT. This sequence encodes CARGTFPAATEAFF.

This chain uses TRBV4-1 with TRBJ1-1; no clear D gene. CDR3 size: 13 residues. Germline loops: CDR1 MGHRA, CDR2 YSYEKL. Trimming took off 4 bases at V and 0 bases at J, with 6 bases between the two ends. The CDR3 region is CASSRPMNTEAFF. The CDR3, as DNA: TGCGCCAGCAGCCGACCCATGAACACTGAAGCTTTCTTT.

V usage is TRBV5-6 and J usage is TRBJ2-3; a weak D match, TRBD1 (5 bases). Germline V gene lookup returns CDR1 SGHDT and CDR2 YYEEEE. Trimming cost V 4 bases and J 2 bases, with 17 bases left between them. This CDR3 spans 16 amino acids. CDR3 sequence reads: CASSRQGHQLTDTQYF. CDR3 nucleotides: TGTGCCAGCAGCCGTCAAGGACACCAGCTCACAGATACGCAGTATTTT.